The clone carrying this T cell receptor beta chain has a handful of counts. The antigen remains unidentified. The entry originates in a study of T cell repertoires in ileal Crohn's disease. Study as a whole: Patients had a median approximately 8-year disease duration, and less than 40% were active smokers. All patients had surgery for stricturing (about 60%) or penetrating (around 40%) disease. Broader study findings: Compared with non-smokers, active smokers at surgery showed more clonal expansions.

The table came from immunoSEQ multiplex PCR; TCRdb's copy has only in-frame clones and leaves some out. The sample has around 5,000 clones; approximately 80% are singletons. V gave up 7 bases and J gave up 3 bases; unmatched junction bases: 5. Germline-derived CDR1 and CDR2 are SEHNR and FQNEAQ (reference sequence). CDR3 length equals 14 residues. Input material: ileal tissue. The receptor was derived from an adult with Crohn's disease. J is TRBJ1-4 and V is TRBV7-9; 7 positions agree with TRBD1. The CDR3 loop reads CASTPGQSNEKLFF. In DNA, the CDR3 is TGTGCCAGCACCCCGGGACAGTCTAATGAAAAACTGTTTTTT.